The T cell receptor (beta chain) under discussion was sequenced for a study of cytomegalovirus exposure and HLA in healthy donors. V dropped 0 bases and J dropped 4 bases, with 9 bases sitting between them. This CDR3 comprises 15 residues. Germline V lookup: CDR1 MGHRA, CDR2 YSYEKL. This clone appeared a few times. What it binds is not known. Regarding the study as a whole: In an earlier analysis, in some 500 donors, most V segments appeared productive either ~87% or ~30% of the time. In vitro work confirmed that three CMV-associated chains recognize CMV antigens.

PCR primers comprised 60 Vbeta and 13 Jbeta primers. Authors' processing steps: In a later analysis, of roughly 83 million unique beta chains, some 10 million appeared in at least two donors. The repertoire was sequenced with immunoSEQ multiplex PCR; TCRdb's copy has only in-frame clones and lacks some. D and trimming were read from the DNA, whereas the V and J calls and clone size are those reported in that table. The sample carries 140,000 to 150,000 clones, about two thirds recorded once. Input material: PBMCs. The rearrangement links TRBV4-1 to TRBJ1-4, with D hard to call. The sequence was obtained from an older woman in good health and CMV-seropositive. The CDR3 region has the DNA TGCGCCAGCAGCCAAGATGGGTCAGGTAATGAAAAACTGTTTTTT. Translation: CASSQDGSGNEKLFF.